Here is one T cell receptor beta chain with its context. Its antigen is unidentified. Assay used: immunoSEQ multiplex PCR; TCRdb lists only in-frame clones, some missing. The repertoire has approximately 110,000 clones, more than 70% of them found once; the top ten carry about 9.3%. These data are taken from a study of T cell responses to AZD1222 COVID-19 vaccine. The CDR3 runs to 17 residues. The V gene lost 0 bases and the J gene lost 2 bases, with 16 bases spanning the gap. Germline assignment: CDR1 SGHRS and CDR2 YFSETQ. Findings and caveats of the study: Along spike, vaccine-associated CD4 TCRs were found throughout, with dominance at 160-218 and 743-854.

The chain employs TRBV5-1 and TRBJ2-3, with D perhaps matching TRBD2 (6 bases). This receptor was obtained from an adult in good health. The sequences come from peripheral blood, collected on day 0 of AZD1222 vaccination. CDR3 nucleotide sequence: TGCGCCAGCAGCTTGGCCCCGCATCCTAGCGACACAGATACGCAGTATTTT. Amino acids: CASSLAPHPSDTDTQYF.